This entry concerns a single T cell receptor beta chain. No antigen is known for it. This CDR3 is also generated by other DNA sequences in the sample. The sample comes from a study of cytomegalovirus exposure and HLA in healthy donors. V shed 5 bases and J shed 7 bases, with 11 bases lying between them. Germline assignment: CDR1 SQVTM and CDR2 ANQGSEA. The CDR3 consists of 12 residues. General study points: Sequencing likely generated an artifact that appeared as a cluster of highly shared sequence variants. Information on immune exposure was restricted to one variable (CMV serostatus). As a later analysis showed, a missense DCLRE1C variant was linked to trimming of TCR beta V- and J-genes.

13 Jbeta primers and 60 Vbeta primers were used for the PCR. Measured with immunoSEQ multiplex PCR; TCRdb has only the in-frame clones, and not every one. The table has about 120,000 clones, roughly four fifths seen once. The chain links TRBV29-1 to TRBJ1-4; D ambiguous. The TCR sequence derives from a woman between 18 and 29 years old in good health and CMV-seronegative. Sample: PBMCs. CDR3 in amino acids: CSVREVGEKLFF. In nucleotides, the CDR3 is TGCAGCGTTCGTGAGGTCGGTGAAAAACTGTTTTTT. The full variable domain, rest sourced from reference TRBV29-1 and TRBJ1-4, is SAVISQKPSRDICQRGTSLTIQCQVDSQVTMMFWYRQQPGQSLTLIATANQGSEATYESGFVIDKFPISRPNLTFSTLTVSNMSPEDSSIYLCSVREVGEKLFFGSGTQLSVL.